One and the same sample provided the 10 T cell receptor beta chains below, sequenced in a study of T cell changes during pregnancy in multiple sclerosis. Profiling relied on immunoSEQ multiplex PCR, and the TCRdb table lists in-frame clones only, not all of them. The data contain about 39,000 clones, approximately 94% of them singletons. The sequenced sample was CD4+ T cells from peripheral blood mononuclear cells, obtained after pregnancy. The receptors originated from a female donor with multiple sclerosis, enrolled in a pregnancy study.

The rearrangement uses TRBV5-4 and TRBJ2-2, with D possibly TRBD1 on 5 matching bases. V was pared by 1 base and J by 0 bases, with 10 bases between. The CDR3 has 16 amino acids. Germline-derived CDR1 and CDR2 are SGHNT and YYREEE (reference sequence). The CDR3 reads CASSLRGPANTGELFF. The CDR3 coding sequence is TGTGCCAGCAGCTTGAGGGGCCCGGCGAACACCGGGGAGCTGTTTTTT. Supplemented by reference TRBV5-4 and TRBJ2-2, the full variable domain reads ETGVTQSPTHLIKTRGQQVTLRCSSQSGHNTVSWYQQALGQGPQFIFQYYREEENGRGNFPPRFSGLQFPNYSSELNVNALELDDSALYLCASSLRGPANTGELFFGEGSRLTVL.

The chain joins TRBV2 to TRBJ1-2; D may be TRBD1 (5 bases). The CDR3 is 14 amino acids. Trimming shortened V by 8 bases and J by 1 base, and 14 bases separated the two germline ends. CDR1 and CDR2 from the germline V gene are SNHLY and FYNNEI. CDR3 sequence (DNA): TGTGCCAGCCTAGGACAAAGCATTAACTATGGCTACACCTTC. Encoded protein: CASLGQSINYGYTF.

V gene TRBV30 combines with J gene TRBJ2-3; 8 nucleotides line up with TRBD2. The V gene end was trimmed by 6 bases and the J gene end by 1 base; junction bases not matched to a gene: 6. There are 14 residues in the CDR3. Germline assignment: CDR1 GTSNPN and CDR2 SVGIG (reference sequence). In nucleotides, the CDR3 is TGTGCCTGCCAGCGGGGGCCCCGCACAGATACGCAGTATTTT. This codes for CACQRGPRTDTQYF.

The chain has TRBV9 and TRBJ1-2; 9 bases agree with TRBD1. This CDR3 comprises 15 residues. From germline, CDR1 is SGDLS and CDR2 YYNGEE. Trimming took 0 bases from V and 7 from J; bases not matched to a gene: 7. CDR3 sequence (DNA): TGTGCCAGCAGCGTAGGAGGGACAGGGATACTTGGCTACACCTTC. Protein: CASSVGGTGILGYTF.

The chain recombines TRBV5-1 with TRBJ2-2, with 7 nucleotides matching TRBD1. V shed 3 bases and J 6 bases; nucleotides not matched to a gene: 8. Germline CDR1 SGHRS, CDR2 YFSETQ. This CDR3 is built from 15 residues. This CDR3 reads CASSWMTGMAGELFF. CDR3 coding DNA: TGCGCCAGCAGCTGGATGACAGGGATGGCCGGGGAGCTGTTTTTT.

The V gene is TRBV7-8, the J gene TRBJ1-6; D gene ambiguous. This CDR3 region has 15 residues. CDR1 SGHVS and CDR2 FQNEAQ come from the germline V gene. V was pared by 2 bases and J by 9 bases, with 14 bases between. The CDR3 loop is CASSLISQFGSPLHF. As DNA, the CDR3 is TGTGCCAGCAGCTTAATTTCACAGTTTGGTTCACCCCTCCACTTT. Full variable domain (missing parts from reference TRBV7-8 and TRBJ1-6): GAGVSQSPRYKVAKRGQDVALRCDPISGHVSLFWYQQALGQGPEFLTYFQNEAQLDKSGLPSDRFFAERPEGSVSTLKIQRTQQEDSAVYLCASSLISQFGSPLHFGNGTRLTVT.

This CDR3 is CASTAGVETQYF. DNA of the CDR3: TGTGCCAGCACTGCGGGGGTAGAGACCCAGTACTTC. This chain connects TRBV7-9 to TRBJ2-5; the match to TRBD2 covers 7 bases. This CDR3 region has 12 residues. Germline CDR1 reads SEHNR; CDR2 reads FQNEAQ (reference sequence). J lost 4 bases, V lost 7 bases, and 3 bases had no gene match. Together with reference TRBV7-9 and TRBJ2-5, the CDR3 gives the full variable domain: DTGVSQNPRHKITKRGQNVTFRCDPISEHNRLYWYRQTLGQGPEFLTYFQNEAQLEKSRLLSDRFSAERPKGSFSTLEIQRTEQGDSAMYLCASTAGVETQYFGPGTRLLVL.

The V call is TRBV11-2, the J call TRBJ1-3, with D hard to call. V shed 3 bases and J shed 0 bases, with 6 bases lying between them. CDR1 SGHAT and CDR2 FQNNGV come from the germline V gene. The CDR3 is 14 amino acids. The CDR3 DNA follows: TGTGCCAGCAGCTTTAAGAGCTCTGGAAACACCATATATTTT. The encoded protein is CASSFKSSGNTIYF.

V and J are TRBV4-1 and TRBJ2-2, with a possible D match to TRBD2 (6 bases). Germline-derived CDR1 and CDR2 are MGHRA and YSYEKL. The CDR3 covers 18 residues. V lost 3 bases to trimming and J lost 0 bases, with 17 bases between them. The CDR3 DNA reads TGCGCCAGCAGCCATTCAGTCATGGGACTCGCGAACACCGGGGAGCTGTTTTTT. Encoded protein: CASSHSVMGLANTGELFF.

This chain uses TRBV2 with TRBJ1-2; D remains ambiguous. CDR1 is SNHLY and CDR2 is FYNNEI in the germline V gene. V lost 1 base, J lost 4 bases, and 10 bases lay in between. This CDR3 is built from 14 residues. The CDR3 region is CASSEVGGPYGYTF. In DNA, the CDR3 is TGTGCCAGCAGTGAAGTAGGAGGGCCCTATGGCTACACCTTC.